The 15 T cell receptor beta chains given below trace back to one sample, sequenced in a study of CD8 T cells in ankylosing spondylitis. Using its own MiXCR run on the 5' RACE reads, TCRdb lists one record per CDR3 protein. This sample has roughly 240,000 distinct CDR3 sequences, with approximately 30% found just once. Source material: blood, either unsorted or a sorted T cell fraction (not recorded which). The receptors originated from a male donor with ankylosing spondylitis or in good health (not recorded which).

This clonotype was found a few times. The chain recombines TRBV6-5 with TRBJ1-4; no clear D. The CDR3 has 14 residues. With 2 bases removed from V and 0 bases from J, the gap between germline ends came to 4 bases. Germline-derived CDR1 and CDR2 are MNHEY and SVGAGI. CDR3 nucleotides: TGTGCCAGCAGTTACGGGACAACTAATGAAAAACTGTTTTTT. Translating it yields CASSYGTTNEKLFF.

For this clonotype: Compared with germline, one end of the junction differs, possibly owing to a read error. The chain carries TRBV7-7 and TRBJ1-3; D unresolved. The CDR3 spans 16 residues. Germline V lookup: CDR1 SSHAT, CDR2 FNYEAQ (reference sequence). This CDR3 is CASSSGPIFSGNTIYF. DNA of the CDR3: TGTGCTAGCAGCTCCGGACCAATTTTCTCTGGAAACACCATATATTTT. Combining the CDR3 with reference TRBV7-7 and TRBJ1-3 gives the whole variable domain GAGVSQSPRYKVTKRGQDVTLRCDPISSHATLYWYQQALGQGPEFLTYFNYEAQPDKSGLPSDRFSAERPEGSISTLTIQRTEQRDSAMYRCASSSGPIFSGNTIYFGEGSWLTVV.

With respect to this clonotype: The conserved phenylalanine or tryptophan normally closing the CDR3 is absent here, so this likely arose from a read error. The rearrangement links TRBV3-1 to TRBJ1-2; 9 nucleotides line up with TRBD1. V was pared by 4 bases and J by 7 bases, with 7 bases of the junction left unmatched. There are 14 residues in the CDR3. CDR1 LGHDT and CDR2 YNNKEL come from the germline V gene (reference sequence). The CDR3 region is CASSPRTGARGYTL. The CDR3 region has the DNA TGTGCCAGCAGCCCACGGACAGGGGCGCGTGGCTACACCCTC.

This clonotype appeared once. The chain joins TRBV7-2 to TRBJ2-7; D remains unclear. Per the germline V gene, CDR1 is SGHTA and CDR2 is FQGNSA. The CDR3 sequence is 12 residues long. The germline V and J ends were trimmed by 5 bases and 6 bases, with 11 bases remaining between them. Written as DNA, the CDR3 is TGTGCCAGCAGCCCACCCTATCTCGAGCAGTACTTC. This sequence encodes CASSPPYLEQYF. Full variable domain (outside the CDR3, taken from reference TRBV7-2 and TRBJ2-7): GAGVSQSPSNKVTEKGKDVELRCDPISGHTALYWYRQSLGQGLEFLIYFQGNSAPDKSGLPSDRFSAERTGGSVSTLTIQRTQQEDSAVYLCASSPPYLEQYFGPGTRLTVT.

This clonotype was observed a few times. The genes are TRBV20-1 and TRBJ2-5; 8 bases agree with TRBD2. CDR1 DFQATT and CDR2 SNEGSKA come from the germline V gene (reference sequence). This CDR3 has 14 amino acids. V lost 2 bases to trimming and J lost 5 bases; unmatched junction nucleotides: 7. The CDR3 loop reads CSARPGLVKETQYF. CDR3 nucleotide sequence: TGCAGTGCTAGACCGGGACTAGTAAAGGAGACCCAGTACTTC.

The chain uses TRBV12-3 or TRBV12-4 and TRBJ2-5, with no clear D. The V gene lost 4 bases and the J gene lost 6 bases, with 9 bases spanning the gap. This CDR3 is 12 amino acids long. CDR3 nucleotides: TGTGCCAGCAGTTCGAGTACGAAGACCCAGTACTTC. It specifies CASSSSTKTQYF.

The chain combines TRBV29-1 with TRBJ1-6; perhaps TRBD1 as D (5 bases). Germline CDR1 SQVTM, CDR2 ANQGSEA. Deletions cut 6 bases from V and 5 bases from J, with 17 bases between. This CDR3 is 15 amino acids long. The chain's CDR3 is CSVFSGEGHNSPLHF. The CDR3 DNA follows: TGCAGCGTCTTTTCGGGAGAGGGGCATAATTCACCCCTCCACTTT.

This clonotype came up a few times. The chain recombines TRBV12-3 or TRBV12-4 with TRBJ2-3; 8 bases match TRBD1. Losses at the gene ends were 7 bases for V and 3 bases for J; bases not matched to a gene: 6. The CDR3 runs to 14 residues. CDR3 sequence: CASIYRGSTDTQYF. The CDR3 bases are TGTGCCAGCATCTACAGGGGGTCGACAGATACGCAGTATTTT.

The genes are TRBV5-5 and TRBJ2-7; 12 bases fit TRBD1. Trimming removed 2 bases from V and 2 bases from J; junction bases left unmatched: 8. Germline assignment: CDR1 SGHKS and CDR2 YYEKEE (reference sequence). This CDR3 contains 17 residues. The CDR3 is CASSLSGTGGPAYEQYF. The DNA for the CDR3 is TGTGCCAGCAGCTTAAGTGGGACAGGGGGCCCAGCCTACGAGCAGTACTTC.

In its sample, this clonotype was seen many times. The chain recombines TRBV20-1 with TRBJ2-5; possible D gene TRBD1, 6 bases. The ends were cut back, 8 bases at V and 9 bases at J, with 16 bases in the middle. The V gene's germline CDR1 is DFQATT and CDR2 SNEGSKA (reference sequence). The CDR3 has 11 residues. In DNA form, the CDR3 reads TGCAGTCCAACAGGGCTTGGGTCCCAGTACTTC. Its protein product is CSPTGLGSQYF.

This sequence joins TRBV15 and TRBJ2-7, with unresolved D. This CDR3 contains 14 residues. Deletions cut 3 bases from V and 0 bases from J, with 9 bases between. The germline V gene has CDR1 LNHNV and CDR2 YYDKDF (reference sequence). In DNA, the CDR3 is TGTGCCACCAGCAGGAGCCCGAGCTCCTACGAGCAGTACTTC. Amino acid sequence: CATSRSPSSYEQYF.

The chain recombines TRBV3-1 with TRBJ1-1; TRBD1 agrees at 8 bases. This CDR3 has 16 residues. Germline CDR1 LGHDT, CDR2 YNNKEL (reference sequence). The J segment lost 5 bases and the V segment lost 1 base, leaving 9 bases of the junction unmatched. CDR3 nucleotides: TGTGCCAGCAGCCAAGCTTCCGGGACAGGACAGACTGAAGCTTTCTTT. It codes for CASSQASGTGQTEAFF.

V gene TRBV20-1 combines with J gene TRBJ2-3; 8 nucleotides align to TRBD2. The length of the CDR3 is 16 residues. Germline trimming cut 0 bases from V and 0 bases from J; bases unmatched to any gene: 5. Germline V gives CDR1 DFQATT, CDR2 SNEGSKA (reference sequence). CDR3 sequence: CSARDVLAGSTDTQYF. The CDR3 coding sequence is TGCAGTGCTAGAGATGTCCTAGCGGGCAGCACAGATACGCAGTATTTT.

The CDR3 is CASSLRPGTYEQYF. CDR3 sequence (DNA): TGTGCCAGCAGCTTACGGCCCGGAACCTACGAGCAGTACTTC. The chain links TRBV11-2 to TRBJ2-7; D is unclear. Germline-derived CDR1 and CDR2 are SGHAT and FQNNGV. The V end was cut by 2 bases, the J end by 2 bases, with 10 bases between. This CDR3 has 14 amino acids.

CDR3 coding DNA: TGCAGTGCTACTCCCGGGACAGGGGGAAAAGGCTACACCTTC. Its translation: CSATPGTGGKGYTF. The chain joins TRBV20-1 to TRBJ1-2, with 11 bases matching TRBD1. The CDR3 is 14 residues long. After removal of 4 bases from V and 8 bases from J, the junction contained 9 bases not matched to a gene. Germline CDR1 DFQATT, CDR2 SNEGSKA (reference sequence).